These 23 T cell receptor beta chains were all obtained from the same sample, sequenced in a study of Ad26.COV2.S vaccination and SARS-CoV-2 variants. Treatment given: 15 to 20 received Ad26.COV2.S at low or high dose, single or two shots; five or six received placebo; per-sample allocation not given. Repertoires come from day 63 after the first vaccine or placebo injection. Libraries were prepared by immunoSEQ multiplex PCR; TCRdb keeps only in-frame clonotypes and omits some of them. The table records around 400,000 clones, 75% to 95% of them present only once. The source material was peripheral blood, sampled in a trial of Ad26.COV2.S vaccine versus placebo. Receptors originate from a person between 18 and 60 years old who received the Ad26.COV2.S COVID-19 vaccine or a placebo.

The V call is TRBV10-3, the J call TRBJ2-2, with D unclear. The CDR3 has 12 amino acids. Between the trimmed V and J ends, which lost 8 bases and 0 bases, there was a span of 4 bases. CDR1 ENHRY and CDR2 SYGVKD come from the germline V gene. The CDR3 DNA reads TGTGCCATCGTCGCGAACACCGGGGAGCTGTTTTTT. This codes for CAIVANTGELFF.

The rearrangement joins TRBV5-1 to TRBJ1-2; 7 positions agree with TRBD1. The CDR3 is 13 amino acids. V dropped 0 bases and J dropped 6; count of bases not matched to a gene: 2. CDR1 is SGHRS, CDR2 YFSETQ, per germline. The CDR3 nucleotides read TGCGCCAGCAGCTTGGCGCAGGGGGATGGCTACACCTTC. Its translation is CASSLAQGDGYTF. Using reference TRBV5-1 and TRBJ1-2 for the parts outside the CDR3, the full variable domain is KAGVTQTPRYLIKTRGQQVTLSCSPISGHRSVSWYQQTPGQGLQFLFEYFSETQRNKGNFPGRFSGRQFSNSRSEMNVSTLELGDSALYLCASSLAQGDGYTFGSGTRLTVV.

The rearrangement joins TRBV15 to TRBJ2-7, with 14 nucleotides matching TRBD2. The CDR3 is 16 residues long. In germline, CDR1 is LNHNV, CDR2 YYDKDF (reference sequence). V lost 0 bases, J lost 6 bases, and 4 bases stayed unmatched. CDR3: CATSRDLGTSGSEQYF. Written as DNA, the CDR3 is TGTGCCACCAGCAGAGATCTAGGGACTAGCGGGAGCGAGCAGTACTTC. The variable domain in full, with the rest retrieved from reference TRBV15 and TRBJ2-7, is DAMVIQNPRYQVTQFGKPVTLSCSQTLNHNVMYWYQQKSSQAPKLLFHYYDKDFNNEADTPDNFQSRRPNTSFCFLDIRSPGLGDTAMYLCATSRDLGTSGSEQYFGPGTRLTVT.

This CDR3 reads CASSYSKQYPQHF. The CDR3 region has the DNA TGTGCCAGCAGTTACTCGAAACAGTATCCCCAGCATTTT. This chain links TRBV6-5 with TRBJ1-5; D is unclear. V shed 0 bases and J shed 10 bases, with 10 bases lying between them. CDR1 and CDR2 (germline): MNHEY, SVGAGI. CDR3 size: 13 residues.

The rearrangement joins TRBV5-1 to TRBJ2-7; 10 bases line up with TRBD2. CDR3 length: 15 residues. The germline V gene encodes CDR1 SGHRS and CDR2 YFSETQ. V was pared by 4 bases and J by 4 bases, with 8 bases of the junction left unmatched. CDR3 sequence (DNA): TGCGCCAGCAGCCTTGCTAGCGGGAGTGTTTACGAGCAGTACTTC. Amino acid sequence: CASSLASGSVYEQYF.

The CDR3 DNA is TGCGCCAGCAGCTTACACAGGACTAGCACAGATACGCAGTATTTT. As protein: CASSLHRTSTDTQYF. V usage is TRBV5-1 and J usage is TRBJ2-3, with D tentatively TRBD1 or TRBD2 (5 bases each). Between the trimmed V and J ends, which lost 2 bases and 0 bases, there was a span of 10 bases. Germline V gene sequence: CDR1 SGHRS, CDR2 YFSETQ. CDR3 length equals 15 residues.

V usage is TRBV6-1 and J usage is TRBJ2-6, with TRBD1 identical over 7 bases. The CDR3 contains 18 residues. Germline CDR1 reads MNHNS; CDR2 reads SASEGT. The J segment lost 0 bases and the V segment lost 3 bases, leaving 8 bases of the junction unmatched. CDR3 coding DNA: TGTGCCAGCAGTGAGTACCGGGACAGCTTCTCTGGGGCCAACGTCCTGACTTTC. Amino acid sequence: CASSEYRDSFSGANVLTF.

This chain links TRBV19 with TRBJ2-3; 12 bases are a match to TRBD1. The V and J ends lost 6 bases and 4 bases, in that order; junction bases with no gene match: 5. From germline, CDR1 is LNHDA and CDR2 SQIVND (reference sequence). CDR3 length equals 15 residues. The CDR3 spells CASRGQGAVADTQYF. For the CDR3, the DNA is TGTGCCAGTAGGGGACAGGGGGCGGTCGCAGATACGCAGTATTTT.

V gene TRBV12-5 combines with J gene TRBJ2-5; 14 bases map to TRBD2. Looked up from germline, CDR1 is LGHNT and CDR2 is FRNRAP. V was clipped by 2 bases and J by 5 bases; unmatched bases: 10. This CDR3 has 18 residues. CDR3 protein: CASGLTRTSGRLGETQYF. Written as DNA, the CDR3 is TGTGCTAGTGGTTTGACGCGGACTAGCGGGAGGCTAGGGGAGACCCAGTACTTC.

The chain couples TRBV11-2 to TRBJ1-3; D gene ambiguous. V was clipped by 5 bases and J by 0 bases, with 17 bases between them. CDR1 is SGHAT, CDR2 FQNNGV, per germline. This CDR3 comprises 17 residues. This CDR3 is CASSLNHGRYSGNTIYF. CDR3 bases: TGTGCCAGCAGCCTTAACCACGGACGGTACTCTGGAAACACCATATATTTT.

The chain uses TRBV6-5 and TRBJ2-1; D might be TRBD2 (6 bases). V dropped 5 bases and J dropped 8 bases, with 10 bases sitting between them. The V gene's germline CDR1 is MNHEY and CDR2 SVGAGI. This CDR3 has 12 residues. The CDR3 loop is CASSPSSDEQFF. The CDR3 region has the DNA TGTGCCAGCAGTCCATCTAGCGATGAGCAGTTCTTC.

This clone was recorded once. The chain couples TRBV5-4 to TRBJ1-2, with D tentatively TRBD1 (6 bases). The germline CDR1 and CDR2 sequences are SGHNT and YYREEE (reference sequence). Between the trimmed V and J ends, which lost 0 bases and 8 bases, there was a span of 14 bases. CDR3 length: 14 residues. The chain's CDR3 is CASSLETGQRGYTF. The CDR3 nucleotides are TGTGCCAGCAGCTTGGAAACAGGGCAACGGGGCTACACCTTC. Together with reference TRBV5-4 and TRBJ1-2, the CDR3 gives the full variable domain: ETGVTQSPTHLIKTRGQQVTLRCSSQSGHNTVSWYQQALGQGPQFIFQYYREEENGRGNFPPRFSGLQFPNYSSELNVNALELDDSALYLCASSLETGQRGYTFGSGTRLTVV.

The chain links TRBV11-2 to TRBJ2-7, with D unclear. The CDR3 totals 14 residues. V lost 5 bases, J lost 5 bases, and 16 bases lay in between. Germline CDR1 and CDR2: SGHAT and FQNNGV. CDR3 in amino acids: CASSNRPQRHEQYF. CDR3 bases: TGTGCCAGCAGCAATCGTCCCCAACGCCACGAGCAGTACTTC.

The chain links TRBV6-5 to TRBJ1-1; the D is unclear. The V end was cut by 7 bases, the J end by 4 bases, with 16 bases between. The CDR3 contains 14 residues. The germline V gene encodes CDR1 MNHEY and CDR2 SVGAGI. The CDR3 DNA follows: TGTGCCAGCAAGAAACTTCGGATGAGCACTGAAGCTTTCTTT. It translates to CASKKLRMSTEAFF.

The gene calls are TRBV3-1 (or the pseudogene TRBV3-2) and TRBJ2-5, with 7 bases fitting TRBD2. There are 14 residues in the CDR3. Germline V gives CDR1 LGHDT, CDR2 YNNKEL (reference sequence). With 3 bases clipped from V and 5 bases from J, the junction kept 6 bases outside the gene matches. CDR3 nucleotides: TGTGCCAGCAGCCACGCGGGAGCCCGGGAGACCCAGTACTTC. Translated: CASSHAGARETQYF.

The CDR3 coding sequence is TGTGCCAGCAGCTCGTCCAGGTGGCACGAGACCCAGTACTTC. Translating gives CASSSSRWHETQYF. The V call is TRBV7-9, the J call TRBJ2-5; unclear D gene. Germline V gives CDR1 SEHNR, CDR2 FQNEAQ (reference sequence). CDR3 size: 14 residues. The germline V and J ends were trimmed by 4 bases and 5 bases, with 14 bases remaining between them. Full variable domain (remainder filled in from reference TRBV7-9 and TRBJ2-5): DTGVSQNPRHKITKRGQNVTFRCDPISEHNRLYWYRQTLGQGPEFLTYFQNEAQLEKSRLLSDRFSAERPKGSFSTLEIQRTEQGDSAMYLCASSSSRWHETQYFGPGTRLLVL.

This chain joins TRBV12-3 or TRBV12-4 and TRBJ1-6; D ambiguous. This CDR3 is 13 amino acids long. The germline V and J ends were trimmed by 6 bases and 5 bases, with 8 bases remaining between them. The chain's CDR3 is CASRRLNNSPLHF. Written as DNA, the CDR3 is TGTGCCAGCAGGCGCCTGAATAATTCACCCCTCCACTTT.

The V and J genes are TRBV11-2 and TRBJ1-2, with TRBD1 as a possible D gene (5 bases). The V gene's germline CDR1 is SGHAT and CDR2 FQNNGV. Trimming removed 1 base from V and 4 bases from J, with 16 bases in between. This CDR3 is 16 amino acids long. The CDR3 is CASSLVGQGLTYGYTF. The CDR3 DNA reads TGTGCCAGCAGCTTAGTCGGTCAGGGACTTACCTATGGCTACACCTTC.

This chain connects TRBV5-1 to TRBJ1-6; 10 nucleotides line up with TRBD1. The V gene end was trimmed by 4 bases and the J gene end by 10 bases; junction bases not matched to a gene: 20. This CDR3 is built from 19 residues. Germline-derived CDR1 and CDR2 are SGHRS and YFSETQ. The CDR3 loop is CASSPELWRGQGIQSPLHF. As DNA, the CDR3 is TGCGCCAGCAGCCCGGAGCTTTGGAGGGGACAGGGGATTCAATCACCCCTCCACTTT.

This chain connects TRBV10-2 to TRBJ2-7; no definite D call. Germline values: CDR1 WSHSY, CDR2 SAAADI. CDR3 size: 12 residues. V was shortened by 10 bases and J by 7 bases, with 17 bases between the two germline ends. In DNA form, the CDR3 reads TGCGCCACCACCCGGGTCTCTTCTGAGCAGTACTTC. Amino acid sequence: CATTRVSSEQYF.

The gene calls are TRBV19 and TRBJ1-3; 9 bases are shared with TRBD1. The germline V gene encodes CDR1 LNHDA and CDR2 SQIVND (reference sequence). The trim removed 3 bases at V and 3 bases at J, leaving 6 bases unmatched. The length of the CDR3 is 16 residues. The CDR3 DNA reads TGTGCCAGTAGTATCGGGACAGGGAAAAATGGAAACACCATATATTTT. Its translation is CASSIGTGKNGNTIYF.

Concerning this clone: Other DNA variants within this sample encode the same CDR3. The rearrangement links TRBV15 to TRBJ2-7; 8 bases match TRBD2. This CDR3 has 15 residues. V shed 0 bases, J shed 3 bases, and the junction held 4 bases outside the gene matches. The germline V gene encodes CDR1 LNHNV and CDR2 YYDKDF (reference sequence). The CDR3 spells CATSRDPAGGYEQYF. CDR3 coding DNA: TGTGCCACCAGCAGAGACCCCGCGGGGGGCTACGAGCAGTACTTC.

This chain links TRBV10-3 with TRBJ2-1; D perhaps matches TRBD2 (7 bases). The CDR3 consists of 14 residues. V was pared by 9 bases and J by 0 bases, with 12 bases between. Germline CDR1 ENHRY, CDR2 SYGVKD. The CDR3 coding sequence is TGTGCCATGGGGGGCGGGAGCTCCTACAATGAGCAGTTCTTC. As protein: CAMGGGSSYNEQFF.